This T cell receptor (beta chain) derives from a study of CD4 T cell repertoires in COVID-19. Study as a whole: After 10 days of IL-2 expansion, CFSE-low cells were relabeled and restimulated with other coronavirus spikes.

Mild-to-severe COVID-19 survivors were the donors. No culture step preceded sequencing of the ex vivo isolated memory T cells. The method was immunoSEQ multiplex PCR; TCRdb's version includes in-frame clones alone and lacks a portion of them. The sample yields approximately 79,000 clones, about four fifths seen once. From germline, CDR1 is LGHDT and CDR2 YNNKEL (reference sequence). V was clipped by 1 base and J by 4 bases, with 8 bases between them. The length of the CDR3 is 15 residues. This clone was recorded once. Its antigen is not identified. Study-wide points: Two or all three memory subsets shared several highly expanded SARS-CoV-2-reactive clonotypes.

This receptor was identified in a human donor who had COVID-19. This sequence joins TRBV3-1 (or the pseudogene TRBV3-2) and TRBJ2-6; no definite D call. Here the sequenced sample was CD4+ T cells from peripheral blood, taken after recovery from COVID-19. The CDR3 is CASSQAVGGANVLTF. Here the CDR3 DNA reads TGTGCCAGCAGCCAAGCCGTGGGAGGGGCCAACGTCCTGACTTTC.